This is a list of T cell receptor beta chains from one sample in a study of T cells in Graves' hyperthyroidism and ophthalmopathy. One entry per CDR3 protein results from TCRdb running MiXCR on the multiplex PCR reads. This sample has hundreds of thousands of distinct CDR3 sequences; roughly 20% occur once, and the top ten carry roughly 30%. The specimen was blood. The receptor set was obtained from a man younger than 40 with Graves' ophthalmopathy. Both conserved end residues are trimmed from each CDR3.

>TRBJ2-3|TRBV6-1
ASRVRDSTDTQY
>TRBJ1-3|TRBV6-1
ASSLSPTGPERGGNTIY
>TRBJ2-7|TRBV27
ASSFRARNSYEQY
>TRBJ1-1|TRBV6-5
ASSYSFGANTGAF
>TRBJ2-3|TRBV2
ASRPGLAGGRGTDTQY
>TRBJ1-3|TRBV6-1
ASSRDSGSGNTIY
>TRBJ2-5|TRBV20-1
SARDPGLATLQETQY
>TRBJ2-2|TRBV10-3
AISEPKSGRSLANTGELF
>TRBJ2-1|TRBV6-1
ASSPAGTGIGEQF
>TRBJ2-1|TRBV11-2
ASSLDPGTSDGNGQF
>TRBJ1-2|TRBV6-1
ASTEDRLTGYT
>TRBJ2-7|TRBV18
ASSPAGWDEQY
>TRBJ1-3|TRBV29-1
SVAGTGNTIY
>TRBJ2-3|TRBV5-1
ASGPKPAGRTGDTQY
>TRBJ2-1|TRBV10-3
AISESGVDNEQF
>TRBJ1-6|TRBV12-3/TRBV12-4
ASSPGQGMSYNSPLH
>TRBJ1-5|TRBV6-5
ASSYPGQGSQPQH
>TRBJ2-2|TRBV30
AWRGSGRSSVTGELF
>TRBJ1-5|TRBV12-3/TRBV12-4
ASSFVGVPSNQPQH
>TRBJ2-1|TRBV19
ASRDSGTSAYNEQF
>TRBJ1-2|TRBV20-1
SATPGQPYGYT
>TRBJ1-3|TRBV6-1
ASSPGKGNTIY
>TRBJ2-2|TRBV4-2
ASSQVGSGTFAGELF
>TRBJ2-5|TRBV29-1
SVGGGRGTQETQY